This entry lists 27 T cell receptor beta chains sequenced from one sample in a study of T-cell reconstitution after alpha-beta-depleted transplantation in children. Unique molecular identifiers tagged the TCRbeta library. A single record per CDR3 protein comes from TCRdb applying MiXCR to the PCR reads. This table holds about 610,000 distinct CDR3 sequences, more than 9% found once. Sequenced material: PBMCs from the stem cell graft donor, taken from the stem cell graft. The receptors originated from a human donor who donated a stem cell graft to a child with acute myeloid leukemia.

This clonotype was recorded a few times. The V and J genes are TRBV7-9 and TRBJ2-7; TRBD2 matches 12 bases. The CDR3 covers 17 residues. V lost 1 base, J lost 3 bases, and 7 bases stayed unmatched. The germline CDR1 and CDR2 sequences are SEHNR and FQNEAQ (reference sequence). The CDR3 is CASSLDPGLAGSYEQYF. CDR3 in DNA: TGTGCCAGCAGCTTAGATCCCGGACTAGCGGGAAGCTACGAGCAGTACTTC. Looking up the rest from reference TRBV7-9 and TRBJ2-7 gives the full variable domain: DTGVSQNPRHKITKRGQNVTFRCDPISEHNRLYWYRQTLGQGPEFLTYFQNEAQLEKSRLLSDRFSAERPKGSFSTLEIQRTEQGDSAMYLCASSLDPGLAGSYEQYFGPGTRLTVT.

This clonotype occurred many times. This chain links TRBV7-2 with TRBJ2-7, with 7 bases aligning to TRBD2. The CDR3 is 15 amino acids. The germline CDR1 and CDR2 sequences are SGHTA and FQGNSA. J lost 3 bases, V lost 1 base, and 6 bases had no gene match. In nucleotides, the CDR3 is TGTGCCAGCAGCTTAGTCCCAGCGGGGATCTACGAGCAGTACTTC. Its translation: CASSLVPAGIYEQYF.

The CDR3 coding sequence is TGTGCCAGCAGTTTCTCCGGGACTAGCGGGCGGAGCTCCTACAATGAGCAGTTCTTC. Its translation: CASSFSGTSGRSSYNEQFF. The chain employs TRBV27 and TRBJ2-1, with TRBD2 identical over 12 bases. There are 19 residues in the CDR3. V shed 3 bases, J shed 0 bases, and the junction held 9 bases outside the gene matches. Per the germline V gene, CDR1 is MNHEY and CDR2 is SMNVEV (reference sequence).

The sample holds many counts of this clonotype. This CDR3 reads CASSPLGTSGLSTDTQYF. The CDR3 DNA sequence: TGTGCCAGCTCACCGCTGGGGACTAGCGGACTTAGCACAGATACGCAGTATTTT. V gene TRBV18 combines with J gene TRBJ2-3; 11 bases are shared with TRBD2. CDR1 and CDR2 (germline): KGHSH, LQKENI. The ends lost 3 bases at V and 0 bases at J; junction bases unmatched: 8. This CDR3 is built from 18 residues. Full variable domain (outside the CDR3, taken from reference TRBV18 and TRBJ2-3): NAGVMQNPRHLVRRRGQEARLRCSPMKGHSHVYWYRQLPEEGLKFMVYLQKENIIDESGMPKERFSAEFPKEGPSILRIQQVVRGDSAAYFCASSPLGTSGLSTDTQYFGPGTRLTVL.

This clonotype has just a few counts. The junction shows a germline mismatch at one end, possibly a read error. The gene calls are TRBV2 and TRBJ2-1; TRBD2 is a possible D gene (7 bases). Germline values: CDR1 SNHLY, CDR2 FYNNEI. The CDR3 sequence is 13 residues long. The CDR3 DNA follows: TGTGCCAGCAGCCAAGAAGGGGGGGACTACCGGCGGTTC. This codes for CASSQEGGDYRRF. The complete variable domain, with remaining parts taken from reference TRBV2 and TRBJ2-1, reads EPEVTQTPSHQVTQMGQEVILRCVPISNHLYFYWYRQILGQKVEFLVSFYNNEISEKSEIFDDQFSVERPDGSNFTLKIRSTKLEDSAMYFCASSQEGGDYRRFGPGTRLTVL.

V gene TRBV5-1 combines with J gene TRBJ1-5, with a weak D call TRBD1 (6 bases). Trimming shortened V by 2 bases and J by 3 bases, and 15 bases separated the two germline ends. Germline values: CDR1 SGHRS, CDR2 YFSETQ. This CDR3 is built from 16 residues. The CDR3 sequence: CASSFLRQGLNQPQHF. The CDR3 DNA is TGCGCCAGCAGCTTTTTACGGCAGGGGCTCAATCAGCCCCAGCATTTT.

This clonotype was seen repeatedly, ten times or more. The chain links TRBV28 to TRBJ2-7, with 8 bases lining up with TRBD2. The CDR3 contains 14 residues. V lost 4 bases and J lost 2; bases outside the gene matches: 4. Germline-derived CDR1 and CDR2 are MDHEN and SYDVKM. CDR3 sequence: CASSSTSETYEQYF. In nucleotides, the CDR3 is TGTGCCAGCAGTTCGACTAGCGAAACCTACGAGCAGTACTTC.

This chain uses TRBV18 with TRBJ1-5; D unclear. Germline-derived CDR1 and CDR2 are KGHSH and LQKENI. This CDR3 comprises 14 residues. V was cut by 3 bases and J by 2 bases, with 8 bases left in between. The CDR3, as DNA: TGTGCCAGCTCACCCACAGAGGGCAATCAGCCCCAGCATTTT. Protein sequence: CASSPTEGNQPQHF.

V gene TRBV5-1 combines with J gene TRBJ1-3, with 9 bases fitting TRBD1. Unmatched junction bases numbered 5, after V lost 1 base and J lost 0 bases. The CDR3 is made up of 17 amino acids. Germline loops: CDR1 SGHRS, CDR2 YFSETQ. The CDR3 region is CASSLPDRGLSGNTIYF. The CDR3 DNA sequence: TGCGCCAGCAGCTTGCCGGACAGGGGCCTCTCTGGAAACACCATATATTTT.

The J gene is TRBJ2-7, the V gene TRBV7-9; D unresolved. CDR1 is SEHNR, CDR2 FQNEAQ, per germline (reference sequence). The CDR3 runs 8 residues. Trimming stripped 10 bases from V and 9 bases from J, with 7 bases between. CDR3 protein: CATEGQYF. CDR3 nucleotides: TGTGCCACCGAAGGGCAGTACTTC.

The gene calls are TRBV6-1 and TRBJ1-1; D is perhaps TRBD1 (5 bases). Germline V gene lookup returns CDR1 MNHNS and CDR2 SASEGT. V was trimmed by 11 bases and J by 5 bases, leaving 18 bases between them. The CDR3 has 13 residues. The CDR3 DNA reads as TGTGCCGGCACGGGGCGGCCACAAACTGAAGCTTTCTTT. It encodes CAGTGRPQTEAFF.

This clonotype was counted at least ten times. This rearrangement joins TRBV7-8 to TRBJ2-2; D is unresolved. CDR3 size: 13 residues. V dropped 3 bases and J dropped 2 bases, with 4 bases sitting between them. Germline V gives CDR1 SGHVS, CDR2 FQNEAQ. The CDR3 loop reads CASSFRNTGELFF. In DNA, the CDR3 is TGTGCCAGCAGCTTTAGAAACACCGGGGAGCTGTTTTTT.

This clonotype was counted between two and nine times. The V gene is TRBV27, the J gene TRBJ2-1; 8 bases match TRBD2. V trimming: 5 bases; J trimming: 0 bases; junction bases outside the gene matches: 9. This CDR3 contains 17 residues. Per germline, CDR1 MNHEY and CDR2 SMNVEV (reference sequence). CDR3 bases: TGTGCCAGCAGTAGAATTCTAGCGGGCCTCTCCTACAATGAGCAGTTCTTC. This codes for CASSRILAGLSYNEQFF.

This clonotype was observed a handful of times. The chain links TRBV7-9 to TRBJ2-5; 7 bases agree with TRBD2. The CDR3 runs 15 residues. Germline V CDR1 and CDR2: SEHNR, FQNEAQ (reference sequence). J lost 1 base, V lost 5 bases, and 7 bases had no gene match. This CDR3 reads CASSQGRGVQETQYF. CDR3 bases: TGTGCCAGCAGCCAAGGACGGGGGGTCCAAGAGACCCAGTACTTC.

This chain connects TRBV6-1 to TRBJ2-7; a possible D gene is TRBD2 (6 bases). CDR1 MNHNS and CDR2 SASEGT come from the germline V gene. This CDR3 is built from 10 residues. Trimming pared 6 bases from V and 9 bases from J, leaving 9 bases between. CDR3 in DNA: TGTGCCAGCAGGGACGGGGGGCAGTACTTC. Its translation: CASRDGGQYF.

This clonotype was picked up a small number of times. The V call is TRBV6-1, the J call TRBJ2-7, with 7 bases fitting TRBD2. Germline V gives CDR1 MNHNS, CDR2 SASEGT. This CDR3 region has 15 residues. V lost 6 bases to trimming and J lost 3 bases; unmatched junction nucleotides: 11. CDR3 nucleotides: TGTGCCAGCAGAGTGTCGAGCGGGACGGTCTACGAGCAGTACTTC. It is translated as CASRVSSGTVYEQYF.

This clonotype was picked up a small number of times. The rearrangement links TRBV19 to TRBJ2-7; TRBD2 aligns across 9 bases. V shed 1 base and J 0 bases; nucleotides not matched to a gene: 10. This CDR3 comprises 18 residues. CDR1 is LNHDA and CDR2 is SQIVND in the germline V gene (reference sequence). The CDR3 bases are TGTGCCAGTAGTATAGTTGCTGGACTAGCGACACACTCCTACGAGCAGTACTTC. Translated: CASSIVAGLATHSYEQYF.

The table lists this clonotype with a few counts. The rearrangement uses TRBV7-8 and TRBJ1-5, with D possibly being TRBD1 (5 bases). The germline V gene has CDR1 SGHVS and CDR2 FQNEAQ. This CDR3 has 17 residues. The V and J ends lost 2 bases and 4 bases respectively, with 18 bases between them. This CDR3 is CASSLISAGTSNQPQHF. CDR3 nucleotide sequence: TGTGCCAGCAGCTTAATCTCTGCCGGGACCTCAAATCAGCCCCAGCATTTT.

J is TRBJ1-1 and V is TRBV29-1, with D unclear. V was pared by 4 bases and J by 1 base, with 7 bases between. CDR1 is SQVTM, CDR2 ANQGSEA, per germline. This CDR3 is 12 amino acids long. The CDR3 protein is CSVVNGNTEAFF. The CDR3 DNA reads as TGCAGCGTTGTCAACGGGAACACTGAAGCTTTCTTT. The variable domain in full, completed from reference TRBV29-1 and TRBJ1-1, reads SAVISQKPSRDICQRGTSLTIQCQVDSQVTMMFWYRQQPGQSLTLIATANQGSEATYESGFVIDKFPISRPNLTFSTLTVSNMSPEDSSIYLCSVVNGNTEAFFGQGTRLTVV.

This chain links TRBV5-1 with TRBJ1-1, with 8 nucleotides matching TRBD1. The ends lost 4 bases at V and 1 base at J; junction bases unmatched: 12. This CDR3 has 17 amino acids. Germline V gene sequence: CDR1 SGHRS, CDR2 YFSETQ. The CDR3 spells CASSPNHGQGANTEAFF. CDR3 coding DNA: TGCGCCAGCAGCCCCAACCACGGACAGGGCGCGAACACTGAAGCTTTCTTT.

The sample holds many counts of this clonotype. The V call is TRBV10-3, the J call TRBJ2-1; 11 bases match TRBD1. The CDR3 length is 15 residues. Germline V CDR1 and CDR2: ENHRY, SYGVKD. J was trimmed by 5 bases and V by 5 bases; bases with no gene match: 5. The CDR3 reads CAISMKGQGDNEQFF. CDR3 coding DNA: TGTGCCATCAGTATGAAGGGACAGGGGGACAATGAGCAGTTCTTC.

CDR3 loop: CASSPEDLKYEQYF. In DNA, the CDR3 is TGTGCCAGCAGCCCAGAAGACCTGAAGTACGAGCAGTACTTC. The chain has TRBV11-2 and TRBJ2-7; D remains ambiguous. Germline loops: CDR1 SGHAT, CDR2 FQNNGV. Trimming shortened V by 5 bases and J by 4 bases, and 15 bases separated the two germline ends. This CDR3 has 14 residues.

This clonotype was observed a handful of times. V and J are TRBV20-1 and TRBJ2-1, with D perhaps matching TRBD1 (6 bases). V lost 4 bases, J lost 5 bases, and 15 bases lay in between. Germline assignment: CDR1 DFQATT and CDR2 SNEGSKA (reference sequence). The CDR3 loop spans 14 amino acids. The CDR3, as DNA: TGCAGTGCTACCCCGGCAGGGGTGAACAATGAGCAGTTCTTC. Translation gives CSATPAGVNNEQFF.

This clonotype was observed a handful of times. The chain combines TRBV3-1 with TRBJ2-1; 10 bases fit TRBD2. The ends lost 4 bases at V and 5 bases at J; junction bases unmatched: 11. In germline, CDR1 is LGHDT, CDR2 YNNKEL (reference sequence). This CDR3 has 17 amino acids. For the CDR3, the DNA is TGTGCCAGCAGCCGTAGACCCCTTGGACTAGCGGACAATGAGCAGTTCTTC. Protein product: CASSRRPLGLADNEQFF.

This clonotype was picked up many times. The V and J genes are TRBV20-1 and TRBJ2-1, with 8 bases lining up with TRBD2. V gave up 3 bases and J gave up 0 bases; unmatched junction bases: 4. The CDR3 contains 15 residues. The germline V gene has CDR1 DFQATT and CDR2 SNEGSKA (reference sequence). The CDR3: CSARTSVSSYNEQFF. The CDR3 DNA reads as TGCAGTGCTAGGACTAGCGTTAGCTCCTACAATGAGCAGTTCTTC.

Ten or more counts support this clonotype. The chain joins TRBV20-1 to TRBJ2-7, with a tentative D call TRBD1 (5 bases). The V end was cut by 5 bases, the J end by 5 bases, with 16 bases between. Germline assignment: CDR1 DFQATT and CDR2 SNEGSKA (reference sequence). This CDR3 has 13 residues. CDR3 DNA sequence: TGCAGTGCTTGGGGCGGAATGCTAAACGAGCAGTACTTC. Translated, it gives CSAWGGMLNEQYF.

This clonotype has more than one count but fewer than ten. One junction end does not reproduce the germline sequence, and a read error may be involved. The chain is built from TRBV4-3 and TRBJ2-5; D is ambiguous. This CDR3 comprises 15 residues. Germline assignment: CDR1 LGHNA and CDR2 YSLEER. The CDR3 loop reads CASSQVFRPQGTQYF. The CDR3 bases are TGCGCCAGCAGCCAAGTGTTCAGGCCCCAAGGGACCCAGTACTTC.